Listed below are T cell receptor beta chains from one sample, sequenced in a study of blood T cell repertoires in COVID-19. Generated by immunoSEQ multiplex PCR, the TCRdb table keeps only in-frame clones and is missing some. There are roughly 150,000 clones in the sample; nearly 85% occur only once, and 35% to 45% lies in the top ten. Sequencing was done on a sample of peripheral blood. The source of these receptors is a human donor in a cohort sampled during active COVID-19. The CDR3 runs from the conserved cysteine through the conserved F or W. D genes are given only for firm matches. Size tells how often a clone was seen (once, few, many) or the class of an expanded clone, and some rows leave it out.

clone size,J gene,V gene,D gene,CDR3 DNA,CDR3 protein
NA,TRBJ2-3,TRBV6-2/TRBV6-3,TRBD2,TGTGCCAGCAGCCTGCTAGCGGCAGATACGCAGTATTTT,CASSLLAADTQYF
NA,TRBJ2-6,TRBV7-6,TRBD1,TGTGCCAGCAGCGGACAGGCCCCCGACTCTGGGGCCAACGTCCTGACTTTC,CASSGQAPDSGANVLTF
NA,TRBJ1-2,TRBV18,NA,TGTGCCAGCTCACCAGAAACAGCTAACTATGGCTACACCTTC,CASSPETANYGYTF
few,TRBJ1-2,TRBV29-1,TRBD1,TGCAGCGTGGTCGGACAGGGGGCCTACTATGGCTACACCTTC,CSVVGQGAYYGYTF
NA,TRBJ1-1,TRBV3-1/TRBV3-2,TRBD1,TGTGCCAGCAGCCAAGGACAGGGCGAATTTGAAGCTTTCTTT,CASSQGQGEFEAFF
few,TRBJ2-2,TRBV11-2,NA,TGTGCCAGCAGCTTCCTCACCGGGGAGCTGTTTTTT,CASSFLTGELFF
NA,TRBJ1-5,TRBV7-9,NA,TGTGCCAGCAGCCAGGGCCCGAACAATCAGCCCCAGCATTTT,CASSQGPNNQPQHF
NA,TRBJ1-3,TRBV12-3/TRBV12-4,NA,TGTGCCAGCAGTTTATCTTCTGGAAACACCATATATTTT,CASSLSSGNTIYF
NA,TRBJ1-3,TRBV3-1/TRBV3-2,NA,TGTGCCAGCAGCCAAGATAGGGGGACTGGAAACACCATATATTTT,CASSQDRGTGNTIYF
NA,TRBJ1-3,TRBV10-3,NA,TGTGCCATCAGTGAGTCACGGGACACCATATATTTT,CAISESRDTIYF
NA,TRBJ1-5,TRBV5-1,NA,TGCGCCAGCAGCTTGGGGGACATTGCCAATCAGCCCCAGCATTTT,CASSLGDIANQPQHF
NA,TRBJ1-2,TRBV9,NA,TGTGCCAGCAGCCCATTCGAGGGGGTATATGGCTACACCTTC,CASSPFEGVYGYTF
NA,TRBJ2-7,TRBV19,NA,TGTGCCAGTAGTATAGGGTCCAGCTCCTACGAGCAGTACTTC,CASSIGSSSYEQYF
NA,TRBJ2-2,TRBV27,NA,TGTGCCAGCAGTTTAGGGGAGCGGTGGACCGGGGAGCTGTTTTTT,CASSLGERWTGELFF
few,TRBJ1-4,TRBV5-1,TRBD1,TGCGCCAGCAGCCTAGGACAGGGGTCAACTAATGAAAAACTGTTTTTT,CASSLGQGSTNEKLFF
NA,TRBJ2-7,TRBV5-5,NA,TGTGCCAGCAGCCCTAGGCGGGGCTCCTACGAGCAGTACTTC,CASSPRRGSYEQYF
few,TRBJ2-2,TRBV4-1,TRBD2,TGCGCCAGCAGCCAAAACCTAGCGGGGGCACGCGGGGAGCTGTTTTTT,CASSQNLAGARGELFF
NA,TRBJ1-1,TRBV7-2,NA,TGTGCCAGCAGCTTGGGGCGGGAGAACACTGAAGCTTTCTTT,CASSLGRENTEAFF